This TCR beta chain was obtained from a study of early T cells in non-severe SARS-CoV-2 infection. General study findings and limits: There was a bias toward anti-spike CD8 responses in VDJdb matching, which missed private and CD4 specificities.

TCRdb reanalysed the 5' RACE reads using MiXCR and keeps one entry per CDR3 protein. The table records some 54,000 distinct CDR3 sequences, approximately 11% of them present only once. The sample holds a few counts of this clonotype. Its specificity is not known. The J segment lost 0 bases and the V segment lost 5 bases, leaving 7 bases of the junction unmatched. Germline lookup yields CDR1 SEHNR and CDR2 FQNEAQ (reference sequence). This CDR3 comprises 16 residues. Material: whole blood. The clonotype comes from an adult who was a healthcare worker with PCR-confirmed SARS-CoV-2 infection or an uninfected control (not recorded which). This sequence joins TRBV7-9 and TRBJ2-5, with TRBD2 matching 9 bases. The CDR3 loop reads CASSPWLAGDQETQYF. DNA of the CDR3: TGTGCCAGCAGCCCGTGGTTAGCGGGGGACCAAGAGACCCAGTACTTC.